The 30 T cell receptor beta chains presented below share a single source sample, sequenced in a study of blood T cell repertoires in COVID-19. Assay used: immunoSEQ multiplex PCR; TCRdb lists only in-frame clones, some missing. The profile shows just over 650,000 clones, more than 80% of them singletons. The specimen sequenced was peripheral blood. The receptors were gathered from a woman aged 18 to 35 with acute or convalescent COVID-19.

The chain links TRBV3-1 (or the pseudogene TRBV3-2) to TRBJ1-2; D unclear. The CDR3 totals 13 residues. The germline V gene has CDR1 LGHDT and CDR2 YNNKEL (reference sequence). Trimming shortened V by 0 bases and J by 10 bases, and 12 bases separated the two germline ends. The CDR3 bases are TGTGCCAGCAGCCAAGAAAAGTCCCGGGTCTACACCTTC. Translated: CASSQEKSRVYTF.

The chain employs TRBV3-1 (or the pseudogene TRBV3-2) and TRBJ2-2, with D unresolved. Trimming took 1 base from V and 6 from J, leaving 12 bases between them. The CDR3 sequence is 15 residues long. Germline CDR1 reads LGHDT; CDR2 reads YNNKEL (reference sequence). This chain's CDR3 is CASSQGSWSSGELFF. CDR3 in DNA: TGTGCCAGCAGCCAAGGATCTTGGAGTTCCGGGGAGCTGTTTTTT.

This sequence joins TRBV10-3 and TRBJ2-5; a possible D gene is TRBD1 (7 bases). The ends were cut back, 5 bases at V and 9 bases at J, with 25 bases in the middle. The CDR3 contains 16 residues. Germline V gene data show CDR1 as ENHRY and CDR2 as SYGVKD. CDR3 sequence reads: CAISNPPTGPSGAQYF. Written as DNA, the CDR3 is TGTGCCATCAGTAACCCCCCGACAGGGCCCTCGGGGGCCCAGTACTTC.

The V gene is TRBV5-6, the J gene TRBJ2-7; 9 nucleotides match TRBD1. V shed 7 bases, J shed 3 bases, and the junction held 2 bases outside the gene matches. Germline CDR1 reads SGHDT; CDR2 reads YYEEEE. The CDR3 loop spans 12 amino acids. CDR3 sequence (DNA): TGTGCCAGCGCGGACAGGGGCTACGAGCAGTACTTC. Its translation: CASADRGYEQYF.

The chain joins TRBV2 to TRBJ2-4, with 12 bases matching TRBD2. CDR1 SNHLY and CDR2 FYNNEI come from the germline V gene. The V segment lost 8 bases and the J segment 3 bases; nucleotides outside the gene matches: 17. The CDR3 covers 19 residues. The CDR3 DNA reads TGTGCCAGCTCATACCCACTAGCGGGGGGCTACCGGGACAAAAACATTCAGTACTTC. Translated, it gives CASSYPLAGGYRDKNIQYF.

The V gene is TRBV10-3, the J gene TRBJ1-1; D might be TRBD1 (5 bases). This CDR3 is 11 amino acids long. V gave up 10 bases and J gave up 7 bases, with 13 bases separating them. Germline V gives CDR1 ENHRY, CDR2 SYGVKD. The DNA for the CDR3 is TGTGCCACCCGGGGGGGAGGTGAAGCTTTCTTT. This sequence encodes CATRGGGEAFF.

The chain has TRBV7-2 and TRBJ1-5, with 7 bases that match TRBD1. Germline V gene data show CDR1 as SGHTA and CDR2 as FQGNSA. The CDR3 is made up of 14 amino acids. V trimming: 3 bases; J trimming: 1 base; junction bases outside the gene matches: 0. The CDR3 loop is CASSLTGSNQPQHF. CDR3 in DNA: TGTGCCAGCAGCTTGACAGGGAGCAATCAGCCCCAGCATTTT.

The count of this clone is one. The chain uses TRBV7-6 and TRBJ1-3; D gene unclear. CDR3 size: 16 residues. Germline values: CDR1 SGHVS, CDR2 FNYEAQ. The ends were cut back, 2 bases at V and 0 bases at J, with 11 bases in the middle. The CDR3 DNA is TGTGCCAGCAGCTTAAATAGTCCGATCTCTGGAAACACCATATATTTT. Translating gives CASSLNSPISGNTIYF.

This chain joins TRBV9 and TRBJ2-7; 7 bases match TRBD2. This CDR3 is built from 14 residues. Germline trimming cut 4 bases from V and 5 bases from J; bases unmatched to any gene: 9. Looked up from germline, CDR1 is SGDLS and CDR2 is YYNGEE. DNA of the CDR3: TGTGCCAGCAGCAACGCGGGGGTTCCTGACGAGCAGTACTTC. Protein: CASSNAGVPDEQYF.

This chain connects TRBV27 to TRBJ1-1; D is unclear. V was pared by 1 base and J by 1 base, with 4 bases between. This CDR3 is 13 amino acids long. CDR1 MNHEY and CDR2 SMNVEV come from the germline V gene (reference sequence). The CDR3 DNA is TGTGCCAGCAGTTTATTACAGAACACTGAAGCTTTCTTT. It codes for CASSLLQNTEAFF.

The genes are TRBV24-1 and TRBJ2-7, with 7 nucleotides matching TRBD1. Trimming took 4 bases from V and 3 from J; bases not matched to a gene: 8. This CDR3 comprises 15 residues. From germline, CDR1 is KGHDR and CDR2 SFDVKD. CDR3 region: CATSDPNRGYYEQYF. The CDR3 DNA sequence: TGTGCCACCAGTGACCCCAACAGGGGTTACTACGAGCAGTACTTC.

CDR3 region: CATSGPGQPLNYGYTF. DNA of the CDR3: TGTGCCACCAGTGGCCCGGGACAGCCTCTTAACTATGGCTACACCTTC. This chain links TRBV24-1 with TRBJ1-2; 7 bases match TRBD1. CDR1 and CDR2 (germline): KGHDR, SFDVKD. CDR3 length: 16 amino acids. V lost 5 bases, J lost 1 base, and 9 bases stayed unmatched.

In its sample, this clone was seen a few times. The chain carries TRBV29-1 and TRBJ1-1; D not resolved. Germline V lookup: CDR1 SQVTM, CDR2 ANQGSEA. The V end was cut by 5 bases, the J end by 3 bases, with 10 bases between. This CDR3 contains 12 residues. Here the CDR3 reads CSVSGGYTEAFF. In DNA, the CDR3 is TGCAGCGTTTCTGGAGGTTACACTGAAGCTTTCTTT.

CDR3 sequence reads: CASSLGYVGQTNSPLHF. CDR3 nucleotides: TGTGCCAGCAGCTTGGGATACGTGGGACAAACTAATTCACCCCTCCACTTT. This chain links TRBV7-2 with TRBJ1-6; perhaps TRBD1 as D (6 bases). Germline V lookup: CDR1 SGHTA, CDR2 FQGNSA. This CDR3 contains 17 residues. V gave up 3 bases and J gave up 6 bases, with 18 bases separating them.

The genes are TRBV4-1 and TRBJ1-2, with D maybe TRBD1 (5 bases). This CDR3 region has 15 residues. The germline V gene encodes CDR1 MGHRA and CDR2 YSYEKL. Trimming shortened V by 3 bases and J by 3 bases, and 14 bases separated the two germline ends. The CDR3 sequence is CASSHPLTGYYGYTF. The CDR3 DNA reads TGCGCCAGCAGCCATCCCCTTACAGGATACTATGGCTACACCTTC.

CDR3 protein: CASSISPPGQGAYEQYF. The CDR3 DNA sequence: TGTGCCAGTAGTATCTCCCCCCCCGGACAGGGGGCATACGAGCAGTACTTC. The chain carries TRBV19 and TRBJ2-7; 11 bases align to TRBD1. CDR3 size: 17 residues. CDR1 is LNHDA and CDR2 is SQIVND in the germline V gene (reference sequence). V was clipped by 3 bases and J by 4 bases; unmatched bases: 11.

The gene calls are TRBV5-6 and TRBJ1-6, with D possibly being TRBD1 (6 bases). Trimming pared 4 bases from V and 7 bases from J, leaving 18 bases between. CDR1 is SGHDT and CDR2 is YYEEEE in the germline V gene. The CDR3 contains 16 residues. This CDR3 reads CASSLSGGLRNSPLHF. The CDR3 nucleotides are TGTGCCAGCAGCCTTTCCGGGGGGCTAAGGAATTCACCCCTCCACTTT.

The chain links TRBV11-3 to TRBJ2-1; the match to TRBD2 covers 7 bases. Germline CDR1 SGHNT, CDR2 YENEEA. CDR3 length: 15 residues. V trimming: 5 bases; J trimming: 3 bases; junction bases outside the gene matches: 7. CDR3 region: CASSPRSGVYNEQFF. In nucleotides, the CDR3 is TGTGCCAGCAGCCCCCGAAGCGGGGTCTACAATGAGCAGTTCTTC.

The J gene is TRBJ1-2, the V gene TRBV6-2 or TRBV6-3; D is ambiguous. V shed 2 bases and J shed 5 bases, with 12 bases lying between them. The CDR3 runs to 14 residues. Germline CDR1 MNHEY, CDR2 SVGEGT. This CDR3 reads CASSYGGDWYGYTF. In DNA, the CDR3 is TGTGCCAGCAGTTACGGTGGTGACTGGTATGGCTACACCTTC.

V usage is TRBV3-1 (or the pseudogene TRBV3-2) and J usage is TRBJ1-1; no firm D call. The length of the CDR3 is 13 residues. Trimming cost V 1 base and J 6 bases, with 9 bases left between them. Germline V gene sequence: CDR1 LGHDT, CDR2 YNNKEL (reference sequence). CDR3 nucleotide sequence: TGTGCCAGCAGCCAAGGTTTCGGTTCTGAAGCTTTCTTT. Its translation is CASSQGFGSEAFF.

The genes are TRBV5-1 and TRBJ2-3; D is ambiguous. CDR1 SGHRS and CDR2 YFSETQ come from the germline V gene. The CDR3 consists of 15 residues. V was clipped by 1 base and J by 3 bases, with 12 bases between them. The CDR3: CASSLSDIPTDTQYF. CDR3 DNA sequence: TGCGCCAGCAGCTTGTCCGACATACCTACAGATACGCAGTATTTT.

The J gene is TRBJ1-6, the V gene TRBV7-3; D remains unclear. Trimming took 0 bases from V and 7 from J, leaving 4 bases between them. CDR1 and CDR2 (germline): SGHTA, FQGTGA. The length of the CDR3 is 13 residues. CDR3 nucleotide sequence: TGTGCCAGCAGCTTAACAGCCAATTCACCCCTCCACTTT. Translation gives CASSLTANSPLHF.

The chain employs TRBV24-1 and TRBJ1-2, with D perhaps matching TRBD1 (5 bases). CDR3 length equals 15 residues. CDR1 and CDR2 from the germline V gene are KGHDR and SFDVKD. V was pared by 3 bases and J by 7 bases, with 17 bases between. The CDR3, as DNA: TGTGCCACCAGTGATACCAGGGCCCCTTCGGGTGGCTACACCTTC. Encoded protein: CATSDTRAPSGGYTF.

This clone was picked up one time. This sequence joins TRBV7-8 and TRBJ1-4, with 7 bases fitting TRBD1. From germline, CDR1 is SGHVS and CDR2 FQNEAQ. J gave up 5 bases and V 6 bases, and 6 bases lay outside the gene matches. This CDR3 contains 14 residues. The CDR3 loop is CASSRGQLNEKLFF. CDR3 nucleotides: TGTGCCAGCAGTCGGGGACAGTTAAATGAAAAACTGTTTTTT.

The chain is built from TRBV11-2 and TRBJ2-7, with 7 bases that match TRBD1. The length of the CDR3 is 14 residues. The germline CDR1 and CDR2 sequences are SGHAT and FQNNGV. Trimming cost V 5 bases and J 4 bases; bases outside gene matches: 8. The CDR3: CASSGTEMGYEQYF. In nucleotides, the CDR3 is TGTGCCAGCAGCGGGACAGAAATGGGGTACGAGCAGTACTTC.

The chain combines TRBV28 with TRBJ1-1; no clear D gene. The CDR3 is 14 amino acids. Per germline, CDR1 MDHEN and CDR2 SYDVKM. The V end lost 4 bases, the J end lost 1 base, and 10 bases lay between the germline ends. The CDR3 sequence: CASSSVGRNTEAFF. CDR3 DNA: TGTGCCAGCAGTTCGGTAGGGAGGAACACTGAAGCTTTCTTT. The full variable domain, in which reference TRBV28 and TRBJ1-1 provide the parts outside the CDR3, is DVKVTQSSRYLVKRTGEKVFLECVQDMDHENMFWYRQDPGLGLRLIYFSYDVKMKEKGDIPEGYSVSREKKERFSLILESASTNQTSMYLCASSSVGRNTEAFFGQGTRLTVV.

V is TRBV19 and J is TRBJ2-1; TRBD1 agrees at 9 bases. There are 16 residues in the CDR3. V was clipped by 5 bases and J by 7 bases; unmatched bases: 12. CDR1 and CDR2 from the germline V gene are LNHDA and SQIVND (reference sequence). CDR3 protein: CASSWLDRGVANEQFF. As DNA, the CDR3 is TGTGCCAGTAGTTGGTTGGACAGGGGCGTAGCAAATGAGCAGTTCTTC.

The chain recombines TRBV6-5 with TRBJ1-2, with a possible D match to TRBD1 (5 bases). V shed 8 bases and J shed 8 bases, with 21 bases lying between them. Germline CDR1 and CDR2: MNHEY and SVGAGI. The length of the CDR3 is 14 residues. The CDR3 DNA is TGTGCCAGCCACTTGTGGGGGGGAAGTGAGGGCTACACCTTC. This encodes CASHLWGGSEGYTF.

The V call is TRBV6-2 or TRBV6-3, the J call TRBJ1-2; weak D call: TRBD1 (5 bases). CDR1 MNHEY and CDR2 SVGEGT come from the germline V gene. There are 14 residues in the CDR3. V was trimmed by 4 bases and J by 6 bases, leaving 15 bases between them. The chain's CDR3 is CASSLSRAAHGYTF. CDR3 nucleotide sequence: TGTGCCAGCAGTTTATCCAGGGCGGCCCATGGCTACACCTTC.

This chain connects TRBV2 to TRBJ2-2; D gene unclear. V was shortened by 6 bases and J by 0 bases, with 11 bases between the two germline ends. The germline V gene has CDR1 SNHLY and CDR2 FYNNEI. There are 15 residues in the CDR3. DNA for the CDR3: TGTGCCAGCAGCGCCAGAAGTCCGAACACCGGGGAGCTGTTTTTT. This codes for CASSARSPNTGELFF.